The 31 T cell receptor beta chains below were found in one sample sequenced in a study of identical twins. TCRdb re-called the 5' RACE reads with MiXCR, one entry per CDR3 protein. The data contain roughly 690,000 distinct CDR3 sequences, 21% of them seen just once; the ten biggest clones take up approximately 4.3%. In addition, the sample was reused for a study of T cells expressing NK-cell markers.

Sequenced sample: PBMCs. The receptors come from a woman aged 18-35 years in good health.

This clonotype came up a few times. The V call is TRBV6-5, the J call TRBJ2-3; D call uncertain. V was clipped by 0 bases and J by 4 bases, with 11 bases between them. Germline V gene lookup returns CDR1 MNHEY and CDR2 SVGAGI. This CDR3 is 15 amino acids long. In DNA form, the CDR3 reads TGTGCCAGCAGTTACTCGGTCGGGCTGGCAGATACGCAGTATTTT. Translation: CASSYSVGLADTQYF.

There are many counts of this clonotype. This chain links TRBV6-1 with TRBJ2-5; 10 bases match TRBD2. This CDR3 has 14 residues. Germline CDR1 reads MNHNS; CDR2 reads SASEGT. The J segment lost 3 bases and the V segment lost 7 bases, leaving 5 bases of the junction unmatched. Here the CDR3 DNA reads TGTGCCAGCAAGCTAGCGGGAGATAAAGAGACCCAGTACTTC. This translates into CASKLAGDKETQYF.

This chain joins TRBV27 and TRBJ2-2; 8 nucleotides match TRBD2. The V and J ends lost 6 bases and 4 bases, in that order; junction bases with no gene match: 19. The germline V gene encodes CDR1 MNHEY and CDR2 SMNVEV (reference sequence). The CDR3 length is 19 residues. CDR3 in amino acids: CASRELGHGGALFTGELFF. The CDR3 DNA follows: TGTGCCAGCAGGGAGCTAGGACACGGGGGGGCCCTTTTCACCGGGGAGCTGTTTTTT.

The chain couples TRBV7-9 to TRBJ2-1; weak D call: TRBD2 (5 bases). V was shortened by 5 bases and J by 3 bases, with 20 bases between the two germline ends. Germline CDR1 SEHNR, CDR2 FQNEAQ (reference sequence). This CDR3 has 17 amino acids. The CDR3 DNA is TGTGCCAGCAGCCCCTCTCGAGGTGGAGCGGACTACAATGAGCAGTTCTTC. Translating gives CASSPSRGGADYNEQFF.

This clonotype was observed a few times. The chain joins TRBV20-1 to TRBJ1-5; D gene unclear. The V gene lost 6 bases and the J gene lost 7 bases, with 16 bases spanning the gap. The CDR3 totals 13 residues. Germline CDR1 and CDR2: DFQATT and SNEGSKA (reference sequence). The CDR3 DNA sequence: TGCAGTGCCGCTAGCTCCAAGAGCCAGCCCCAGCATTTT. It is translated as CSAASSKSQPQHF.

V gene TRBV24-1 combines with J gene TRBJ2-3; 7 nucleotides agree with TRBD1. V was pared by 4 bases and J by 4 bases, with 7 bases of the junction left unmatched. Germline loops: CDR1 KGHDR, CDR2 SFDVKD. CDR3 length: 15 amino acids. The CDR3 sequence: CATSDPRTGADTQYF. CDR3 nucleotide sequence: TGTGCCACCAGTGACCCTAGGACAGGCGCAGATACGCAGTATTTT.

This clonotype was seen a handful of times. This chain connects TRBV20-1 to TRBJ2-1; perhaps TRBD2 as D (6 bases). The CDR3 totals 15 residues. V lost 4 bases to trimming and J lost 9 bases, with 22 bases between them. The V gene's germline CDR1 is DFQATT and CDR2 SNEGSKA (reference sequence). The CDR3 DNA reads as TGCAGTGCTACCCTAGGCGGGGCTGTAGAAAGTGAGCAGTTCTTC. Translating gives CSATLGGAVESEQFF.

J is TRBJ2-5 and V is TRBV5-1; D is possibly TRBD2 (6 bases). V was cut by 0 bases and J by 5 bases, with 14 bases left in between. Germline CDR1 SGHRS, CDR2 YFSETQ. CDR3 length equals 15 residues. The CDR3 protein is CASSLGRTEGETQYF. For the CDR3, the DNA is TGCGCCAGCAGCTTGGGGCGGACGGAGGGTGAGACCCAGTACTTC.

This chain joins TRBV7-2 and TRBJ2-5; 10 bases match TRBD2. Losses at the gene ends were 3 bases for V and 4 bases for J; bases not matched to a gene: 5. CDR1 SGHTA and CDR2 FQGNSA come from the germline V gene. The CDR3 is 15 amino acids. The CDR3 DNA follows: TGTGCCAGCAGCTTCACAGCGGGAGGGTCAGAGACCCAGTACTTC. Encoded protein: CASSFTAGGSETQYF.

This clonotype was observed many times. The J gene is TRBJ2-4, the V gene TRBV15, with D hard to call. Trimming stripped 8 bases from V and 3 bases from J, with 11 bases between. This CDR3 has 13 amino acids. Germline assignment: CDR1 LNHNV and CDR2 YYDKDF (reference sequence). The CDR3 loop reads CATAPKVKNIQYF. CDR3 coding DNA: TGTGCCACCGCACCAAAGGTCAAAAACATTCAGTACTTC.

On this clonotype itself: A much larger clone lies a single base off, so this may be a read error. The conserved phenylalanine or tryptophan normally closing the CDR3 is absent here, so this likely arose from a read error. CDR3 sequence reads: CSARQGAWDTEAFY. The DNA of the CDR3 is TGCAGTGCTAGGCAGGGGGCATGGGACACTGAAGCTTTCTAT. The chain couples TRBV20-1 to TRBJ1-1, with 8 bases fitting TRBD1. CDR3 length: 14 amino acids. Germline-derived CDR1 and CDR2 are DFQATT and SNEGSKA (reference sequence). Trimming removed 3 bases from V and 3 bases from J; junction bases left unmatched: 6.

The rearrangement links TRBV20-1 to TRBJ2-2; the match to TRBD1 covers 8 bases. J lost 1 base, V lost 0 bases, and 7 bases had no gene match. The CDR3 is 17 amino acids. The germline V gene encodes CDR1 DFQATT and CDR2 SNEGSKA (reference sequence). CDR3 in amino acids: CSARDPRTGGNTGELFF. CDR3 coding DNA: TGCAGTGCTAGAGATCCCCGAACAGGGGGGAACACCGGGGAGCTGTTTTTT.

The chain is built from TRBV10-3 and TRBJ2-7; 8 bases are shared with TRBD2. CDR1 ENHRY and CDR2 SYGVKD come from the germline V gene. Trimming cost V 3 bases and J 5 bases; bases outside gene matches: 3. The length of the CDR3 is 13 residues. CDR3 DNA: TGTGCCATCAGTGACGGGGGGGGACACGAGCAGTACTTC. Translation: CAISDGGGHEQYF.

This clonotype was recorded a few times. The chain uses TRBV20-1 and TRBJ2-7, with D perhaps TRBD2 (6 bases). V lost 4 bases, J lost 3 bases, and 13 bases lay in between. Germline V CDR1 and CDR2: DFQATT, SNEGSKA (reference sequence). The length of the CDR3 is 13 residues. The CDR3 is CSATSRDFYEQYF. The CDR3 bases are TGCAGTGCTACGTCCCGGGACTTCTACGAGCAGTACTTC.

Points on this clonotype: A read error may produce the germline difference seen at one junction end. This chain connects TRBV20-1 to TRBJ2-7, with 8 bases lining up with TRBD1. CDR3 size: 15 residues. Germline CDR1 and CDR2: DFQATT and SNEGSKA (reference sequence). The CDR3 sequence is CSASRQGSGAYKQYF. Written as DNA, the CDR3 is TGCAGTGCTAGTCGACAGGGGTCGGGAGCCTACAAGCAGTACTTC.

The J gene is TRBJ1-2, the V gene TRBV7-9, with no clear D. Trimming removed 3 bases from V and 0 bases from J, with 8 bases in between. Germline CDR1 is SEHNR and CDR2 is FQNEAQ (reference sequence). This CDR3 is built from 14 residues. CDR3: CASSFSGTNYGYTF. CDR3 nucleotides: TGTGCCAGCAGCTTTTCAGGCACTAACTATGGCTACACCTTC.

The CDR3, as DNA: TGTGCCAGCAGCTTACTCCTAGCCCTACCTGTGGGTGAGCAGTTCTTC. Residues: CASSLLLALPVGEQFF. The chain is built from TRBV5-6 and TRBJ2-1; D possibly corresponds to TRBD2 (5 bases). CDR1 is SGHDT, CDR2 YYEEEE, per germline. The CDR3 loop spans 16 amino acids. The V end was cut by 2 bases, the J end by 9 bases, with 21 bases between.

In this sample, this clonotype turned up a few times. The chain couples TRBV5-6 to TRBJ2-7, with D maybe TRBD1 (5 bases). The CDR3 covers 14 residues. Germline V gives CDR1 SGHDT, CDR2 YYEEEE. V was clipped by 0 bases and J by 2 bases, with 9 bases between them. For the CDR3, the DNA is TGTGCCAGCAGCTTGGGCGGACAACCCTACGAGCAGTACTTC. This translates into CASSLGGQPYEQYF.

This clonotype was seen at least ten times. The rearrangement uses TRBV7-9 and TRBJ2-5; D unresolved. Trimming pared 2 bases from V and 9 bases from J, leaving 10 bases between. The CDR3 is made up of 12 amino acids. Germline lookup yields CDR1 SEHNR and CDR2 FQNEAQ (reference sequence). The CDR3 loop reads CASSLLSDSQYF. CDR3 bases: TGTGCCAGCAGCTTACTTTCCGACTCCCAGTACTTC.

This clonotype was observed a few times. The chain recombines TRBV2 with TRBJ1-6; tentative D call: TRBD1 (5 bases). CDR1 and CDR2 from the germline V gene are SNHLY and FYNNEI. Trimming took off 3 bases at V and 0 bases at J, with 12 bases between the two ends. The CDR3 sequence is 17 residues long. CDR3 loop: CASSDQGTSSYNSPLHF. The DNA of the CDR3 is TGTGCCAGCAGTGATCAGGGCACGAGCTCCTATAATTCACCCCTCCACTTT.

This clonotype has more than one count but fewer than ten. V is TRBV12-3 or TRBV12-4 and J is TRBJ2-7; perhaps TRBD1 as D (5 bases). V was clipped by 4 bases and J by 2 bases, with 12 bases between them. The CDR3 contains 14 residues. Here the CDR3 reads CASSSTVNAYEQYF. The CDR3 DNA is TGTGCCAGCAGTTCGACAGTGAATGCCTACGAGCAGTACTTC.

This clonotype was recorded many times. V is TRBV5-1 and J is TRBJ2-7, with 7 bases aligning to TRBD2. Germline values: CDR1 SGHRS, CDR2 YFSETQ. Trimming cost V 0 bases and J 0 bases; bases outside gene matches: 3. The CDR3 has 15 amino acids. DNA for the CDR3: TGCGCCAGCAGCTTGGGAGCGGGGCTCTCCTACGAGCAGTACTTC. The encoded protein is CASSLGAGLSYEQYF.

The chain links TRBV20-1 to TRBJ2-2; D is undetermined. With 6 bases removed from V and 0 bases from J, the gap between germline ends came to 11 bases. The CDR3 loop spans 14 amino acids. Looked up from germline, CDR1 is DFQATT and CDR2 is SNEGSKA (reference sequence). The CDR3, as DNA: TGCAGTGCCCACAAGGGCGCGAACACCGGGGAGCTGTTTTTT. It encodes CSAHKGANTGELFF.

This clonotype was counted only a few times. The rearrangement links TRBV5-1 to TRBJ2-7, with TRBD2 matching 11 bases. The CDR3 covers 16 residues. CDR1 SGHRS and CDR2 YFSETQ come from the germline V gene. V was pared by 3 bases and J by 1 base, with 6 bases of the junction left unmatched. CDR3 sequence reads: CASSSLAGGGSYEQYF. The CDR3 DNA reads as TGCGCCAGCAGCTCCCTAGCGGGAGGAGGTTCCTACGAGCAGTACTTC.

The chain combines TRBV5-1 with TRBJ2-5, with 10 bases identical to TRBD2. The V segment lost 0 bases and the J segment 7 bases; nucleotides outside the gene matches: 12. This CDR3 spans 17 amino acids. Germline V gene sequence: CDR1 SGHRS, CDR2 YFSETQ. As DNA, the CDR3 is TGCGCCAGCAGCTTGGTTCTAGCGGGAGCGGGAGGAGTGACCCAGTACTTC. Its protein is CASSLVLAGAGGVTQYF.

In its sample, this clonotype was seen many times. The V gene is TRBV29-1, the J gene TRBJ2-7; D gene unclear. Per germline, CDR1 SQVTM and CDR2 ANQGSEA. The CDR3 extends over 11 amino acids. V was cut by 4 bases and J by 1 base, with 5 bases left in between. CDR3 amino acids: CSVGRSYEQYF. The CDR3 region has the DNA TGCAGCGTTGGTAGATCCTACGAGCAGTACTTC.

CDR3 loop: CASSPRTFPETQYF. The CDR3 bases are TGTGCCAGCAGTCCTCGGACTTTCCCAGAGACCCAGTACTTC. This rearrangement joins TRBV6-1 to TRBJ2-5; TRBD2 is a possible D gene (5 bases). Per germline, CDR1 MNHNS and CDR2 SASEGT. V dropped 5 bases and J dropped 4 bases, with 14 bases sitting between them. The CDR3 consists of 14 residues.

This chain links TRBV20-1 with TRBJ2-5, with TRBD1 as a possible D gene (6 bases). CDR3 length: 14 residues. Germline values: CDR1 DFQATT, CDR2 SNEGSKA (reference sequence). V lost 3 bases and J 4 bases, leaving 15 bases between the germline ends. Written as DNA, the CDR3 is TGCAGTGCTAGCTTTCAGGGGATTGGAGAGACCCAGTACTTC. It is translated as CSASFQGIGETQYF.

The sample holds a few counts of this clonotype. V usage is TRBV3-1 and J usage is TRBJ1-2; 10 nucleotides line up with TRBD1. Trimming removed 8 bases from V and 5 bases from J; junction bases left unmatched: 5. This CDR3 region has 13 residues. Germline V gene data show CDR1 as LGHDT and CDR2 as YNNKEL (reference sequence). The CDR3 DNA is TGTGCCAGCGGACAGGGGGATGAATATGGCTACACCTTC. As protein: CASGQGDEYGYTF.

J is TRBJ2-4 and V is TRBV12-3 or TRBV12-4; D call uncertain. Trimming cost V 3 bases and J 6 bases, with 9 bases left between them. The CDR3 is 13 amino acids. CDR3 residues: CASSFNSGNIQYF. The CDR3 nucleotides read TGTGCCAGCAGTTTTAACTCGGGAAACATTCAGTACTTC.

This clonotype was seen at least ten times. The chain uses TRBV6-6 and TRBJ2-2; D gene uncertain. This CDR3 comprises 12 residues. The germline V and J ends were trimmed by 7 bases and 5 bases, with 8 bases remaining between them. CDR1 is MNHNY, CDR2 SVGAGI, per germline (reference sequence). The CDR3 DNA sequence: TGTGCCAGCACCCTAGAGACCGGGGAGCTGTTTTTT. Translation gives CASTLETGELFF.